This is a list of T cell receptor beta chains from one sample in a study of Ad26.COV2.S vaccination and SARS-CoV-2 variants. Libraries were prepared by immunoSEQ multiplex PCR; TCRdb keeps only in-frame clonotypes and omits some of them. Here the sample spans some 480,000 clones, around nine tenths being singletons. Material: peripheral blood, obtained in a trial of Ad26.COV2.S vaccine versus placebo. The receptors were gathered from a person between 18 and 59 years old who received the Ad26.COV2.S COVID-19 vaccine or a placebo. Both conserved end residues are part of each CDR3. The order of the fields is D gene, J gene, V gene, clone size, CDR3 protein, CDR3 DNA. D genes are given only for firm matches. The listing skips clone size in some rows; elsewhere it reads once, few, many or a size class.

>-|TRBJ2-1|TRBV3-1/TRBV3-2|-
CASSHGAGTAGIF
TGTGCCAGCAGCCACGGAGCCGGGACTGCCGGGATCTTC
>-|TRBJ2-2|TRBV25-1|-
CASSADTGELFF
TGTGCCAGCAGTGCTGATACCGGGGAGCTGTTTTTT
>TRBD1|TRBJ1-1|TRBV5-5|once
CASSLEGAVGQDTEAFF
TGTGCCAGCAGCTTGGAGGGGGCGGTAGGTCAGGACACTGAAGCTTTCTTT
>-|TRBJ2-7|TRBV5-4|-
CASSSAGRAGIYEQYF
TGTGCCAGCAGCTCGGCCGGCCGGGCGGGAATCTACGAGCAGTACTTC
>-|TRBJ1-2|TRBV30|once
CAWGGYGYTF
TGTGCCTGGGGGGGCTATGGCTACACCTTC
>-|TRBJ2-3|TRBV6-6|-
CASTLRGRGSTDTQYF
TGTGCCAGCACCCTCCGGGGGCGGGGTAGCACAGATACGCAGTATTTT
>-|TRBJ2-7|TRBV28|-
CASTLNALGDEQYF
TGTGCCAGCACCCTTAACGCCTTGGGAGACGAGCAGTACTTC
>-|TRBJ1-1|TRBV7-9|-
CASSLRPPDTEAFF
TGTGCCAGCAGCTTACGACCGCCGGACACTGAAGCTTTCTTT
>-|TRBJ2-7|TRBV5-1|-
CASSLDGSYEQYF
TGCGCCAGCAGCTTAGACGGCTCCTACGAGCAGTACTTC
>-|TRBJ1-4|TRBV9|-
CASSPFHAGPWEKLFF
TGTGCCAGCAGCCCCTTTCACGCGGGGCCTTGGGAAAAACTGTTTTTT
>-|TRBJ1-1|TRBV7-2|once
CASSRDSSNTEAFF
TGTGCCAGCAGCCGGGACTCCTCGAACACTGAAGCTTTCTTT
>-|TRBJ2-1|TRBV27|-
CASRGAGNNEQFF
TGTGCCAGCAGAGGAGCTGGAAACAATGAGCAGTTCTTC
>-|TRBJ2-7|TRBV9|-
CASSEGMGSYYEQYF
TGTGCCAGCAGCGAGGGGATGGGGAGCTACTACGAGCAGTACTTC
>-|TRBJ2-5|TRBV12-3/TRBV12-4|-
CASSLGSFETQYF
TGTGCCAGCAGTTTGGGAAGCTTCGAGACCCAGTACTTC
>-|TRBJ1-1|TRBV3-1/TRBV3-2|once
CASSQGKRGIEAFF
TGTGCCAGCAGCCAAGGAAAAAGGGGGATCGAAGCTTTCTTT
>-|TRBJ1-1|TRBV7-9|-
CASSFEFTEAFF
TGTGCCAGCAGCTTCGAGTTCACTGAAGCTTTCTTT
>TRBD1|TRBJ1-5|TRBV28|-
CASSSGGRGSNQPQHF
TGTGCCAGCAGTTCGGGGGGCAGGGGGAGCAATCAGCCCCAGCATTTT
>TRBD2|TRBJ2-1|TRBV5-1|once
CASNKAGVPNSYNEQFF
TGCGCCAGCAATAAAGCGGGAGTTCCCAACTCCTACAATGAGCAGTTCTTC
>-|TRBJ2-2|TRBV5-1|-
CASSLGSRNTGELFF
TGCGCCAGCAGCTTGGGGTCCAGGAACACCGGGGAGCTGTTTTTT
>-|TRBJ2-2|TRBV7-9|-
CASSLRGDSVYTGELFF
TGTGCCAGCAGCTTACGGGGAGATAGCGTATACACCGGGGAGCTGTTTTTT
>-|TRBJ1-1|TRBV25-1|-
CASSEFMMGEAFF
TGTGCCAGCAGTGAATTCATGATGGGAGAAGCTTTCTTT
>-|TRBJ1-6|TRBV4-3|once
CASSQAYDSPLHF
TGCGCCAGCAGCCAAGCGTACGATTCACCCCTCCACTTT